One and the same sample provided the 2 T cell receptor beta chains below, sequenced in a study of shared T cell receptors in the human thymus (dated by TCRdb to about 2021). Receptors were amplified or captured by the immunoSEQ multiplex PCR assay. TCRdb's version of the immuneACCESS table is confined to in-frame rearrangements and falls short of the full clone set. An unresolved V gene accounts for under half of the shortfall where checked; the remainder is of unknown origin. The sample includes roughly 710,000 clones, with 70% to 90% observed a single time. Around 0.0094% of the sample is held by the ten biggest clonotypes. These same records also appear under a second study, on human thymus T cells.

Sequenced sample: thymocytes. Receptors were obtained from a girl under three years old with a congenital heart defect. Donor details come from another sample of the same person, matched by shared clones.

The chain joins TRBV30 to TRBJ1-2; D is perhaps TRBD1 (5 bases). The CDR3 has 13 amino acids. Trimming shortened V by 4 bases and J by 1 base, and 10 bases separated the two germline ends. Germline CDR1 and CDR2: GTSNPN and SVGIG (reference sequence). The CDR3 spells CAWIGRDNYGYTF. The CDR3 DNA reads TGTGCCTGGATCGGCAGGGATAACTATGGCTACACCTTC.

This rearrangement joins TRBV18 to TRBJ2-1; 11 nucleotides align to TRBD2. The CDR3 spans 17 residues. The V gene's germline CDR1 is KGHSH and CDR2 LQKENI. The V and J ends lost 2 bases and 4 bases, in that order; junction bases with no gene match: 7. The CDR3 DNA follows: TGTGCCAGCTCACCATATCCTAGCGGGGGGAAATACAATGAGCAGTTCTTC. It codes for CASSPYPSGGKYNEQFF.